These 30 T cell receptor beta chains were sequenced from one sample in a study of T cell repertoires in cytomegalovirus infection. The antigens of these receptors remain unknown. Via MiXCR, TCRdb re-called the reads, giving one row per CDR3 protein. The sample carries about 920,000 distinct CDR3 sequences, 30% to 40% recorded once. The specimen comprised cultured CD8+ T cells from PBMCs, sampled from culture after CMV antigen stimulation. These receptor sequences come from a human donor in good health (CMV status not recorded). Some clones in this sample may be carry-over from other donors' samples.

The chain recombines TRBV19 with TRBJ2-1, with 7 bases aligning to TRBD2. V was pared by 7 bases and J by 8 bases, with 8 bases of the junction left unmatched. The CDR3 length is 13 residues. Germline CDR1 and CDR2: LNHDA and SQIVND (reference sequence). CDR3 sequence: CASTWGGNYEQFF. The CDR3 DNA sequence: TGTGCCAGTACGTGGGGAGGGAACTATGAGCAGTTCTTC.

There are a few counts of this clonotype. V and J are TRBV7-3 and TRBJ2-4; no firm D call. The ends were cut back, 5 bases at V and 3 bases at J, with 8 bases in the middle. From germline, CDR1 is SGHTA and CDR2 FQGTGA. The CDR3 consists of 13 residues. DNA of the CDR3: TGTGCCAGCAGCCCACCGGGCAAAAACATTCAGTACTTC. Amino acid sequence: CASSPPGKNIQYF.

The rearrangement links TRBV7-9 to TRBJ2-1; TRBD1 might be the D (6 bases). The CDR3 has 14 amino acids. Trimming pared 3 bases from V and 9 bases from J, leaving 15 bases between. Germline loops: CDR1 SEHNR, CDR2 FQNEAQ (reference sequence). The chain's CDR3 is CASSFTSGVGEQFF. The CDR3 nucleotides are TGTGCCAGCAGCTTTACTTCAGGGGTGGGTGAGCAGTTCTTC.

A note on this clonotype: A much larger clone lies one base from this, so it may be a read error. The rearrangement uses TRBV7-9 and TRBJ1-2; 8 nucleotides align to TRBD1. J gave up 3 bases and V 3 bases, and 3 bases lay outside the gene matches. CDR3 length: 14 residues. The germline CDR1 and CDR2 sequences are SEHNR and FQNEAQ (reference sequence). CDR3 in DNA: TGTGCCAGCAGCTTCCGGGACAGGCACTATGGCTACACCTTC. As protein: CASSFRDRHYGYTF.

Comment on this clonotype: This may arise from a read error, as a much more abundant clone is one base away. The chain links TRBV7-8 to TRBJ2-3; D call uncertain. This CDR3 is built from 13 residues. From germline, CDR1 is SGHVS and CDR2 FQNEAQ. Here the CDR3 DNA reads TGTGCCAACAGCCATCCGACTTCAGATACGCAGTATTTT. It codes for CANSHPTSDTQYF.

As regards this clonotype: A much larger clone differs from this one at a single base, so this may be a read error. The chain has TRBV10-3 and TRBJ2-1; tentatively, D is TRBD1 or TRBD2 (5 bases each). The CDR3 runs to 18 residues. CDR1 ENHRY and CDR2 SYGVKD come from the germline V gene. CDR3 in DNA: TGTGCCTTCAGCTTCTACCCTAGTACAGCCGAGGGGCCCAATGAGCAGTTCTTC. It codes for CAFSFYPSTAEGPNEQFF.

The chain recombines TRBV10-3 with TRBJ2-5; possibly TRBD1 for D (5 bases). The CDR3 extends over 13 amino acids. Trimming stripped 3 bases from V and 5 bases from J, with 10 bases between. The V gene's germline CDR1 is ENHRY and CDR2 SYGVKD. The CDR3 here is CAISERTSETQYF. The CDR3 DNA follows: TGTGCCATCAGTGAAAGGACATCGGAGACCCAGTACTTC.

The CDR3: CASSQTLGRQGRNTIYF. Written as DNA, the CDR3 is TGTGCCAGCAGCCAGACACTGGGGAGACAGGGGCGAAACACCATATATTTT. The V gene is TRBV14, the J gene TRBJ1-3; 8 bases match TRBD1. The germline V gene encodes CDR1 SGHDN and CDR2 FVKESK. CDR3 length equals 17 residues. V lost 3 bases to trimming and J lost 5 bases; unmatched junction nucleotides: 12.

The genes are TRBV7-6 and TRBJ2-7; TRBD2 is a possible D gene (6 bases). This CDR3 has 14 residues. V lost 1 base to trimming and J lost 3 bases, with 10 bases between them. Germline lookup yields CDR1 SGHVS and CDR2 FNYEAQ. CDR3 residues: CASSLGGLDYEQYF. The CDR3 coding sequence is TGTGCCAGCAGCTTAGGGGGACTCGACTACGAGCAGTACTTC.

This clonotype was seen a few times. The V and J genes are TRBV27 and TRBJ1-2; TRBD1 might be the D (5 bases). V was shortened by 3 bases and J by 8 bases, with 10 bases between the two germline ends. This CDR3 has 12 residues. Germline V lookup: CDR1 MNHEY, CDR2 SMNVEV (reference sequence). The CDR3 loop reads CASSFPGQGYTF. The CDR3 region has the DNA TGTGCCAGCAGTTTTCCGGGGCAAGGCTACACCTTC.

J is TRBJ2-1 and V is TRBV6-5; 10 bases map to TRBD2. V gave up 2 bases and J gave up 8 bases; unmatched junction bases: 9. This CDR3 contains 16 residues. Germline V gene lookup returns CDR1 MNHEY and CDR2 SVGAGI. The CDR3 spells CASSYTAGGRIDEQFF. CDR3 bases: TGTGCCAGCAGTTACACAGCGGGGGGGCGGATCGATGAGCAGTTCTTC.

The rearrangement uses TRBV12-3 or TRBV12-4 and TRBJ1-2; D may be TRBD1 (5 bases). The V gene lost 2 bases and the J gene lost 3 bases, with 16 bases spanning the gap. This CDR3 has 16 residues. In nucleotides, the CDR3 is TGTGCCAGCAGTTTAAGGTGGGGGGAGGTTGACTATGGCTACACCTTC. As protein: CASSLRWGEVDYGYTF.

This rearrangement joins TRBV6-5 to TRBJ2-7, with 15 bases aligning to TRBD2. CDR1 is MNHEY and CDR2 is SVGAGI in the germline V gene. J lost 0 bases, V lost 6 bases, and 9 bases had no gene match. The CDR3 is 18 amino acids. The CDR3: CASSPGGLAGGLSYEQYF. The CDR3 DNA sequence: TGTGCCAGCAGCCCCGGGGGACTAGCGGGGGGTCTCTCCTACGAGCAGTACTTC.

This clonotype was counted only a few times. The chain has TRBV7-9 and TRBJ1-1, with a possible D match to TRBD1 (5 bases). V lost 6 bases and J lost 7, with 9 bases in between. The CDR3 runs 11 residues. CDR1 SEHNR and CDR2 FQNEAQ come from the germline V gene (reference sequence). CDR3 protein: CASRQGDEAFF. The CDR3 DNA reads as TGTGCCAGCAGGCAGGGAGATGAAGCTTTCTTT.

The chain recombines TRBV20-1 with TRBJ1-2, with D possibly TRBD1 on 5 matching bases. This CDR3 comprises 14 residues. V was clipped by 5 bases and J by 4 bases, with 17 bases between them. Germline V lookup: CDR1 DFQATT, CDR2 SNEGSKA (reference sequence). The CDR3 is CSASGGGRGYGYTF. The CDR3 DNA reads TGCAGTGCTTCCGGGGGGGGGAGAGGCTATGGCTACACCTTC.

This clonotype has just a few counts. V gene TRBV7-9 combines with J gene TRBJ2-5; 12 bases fit TRBD2. Germline CDR1 and CDR2: SEHNR and FQNEAQ (reference sequence). CDR3 length: 15 amino acids. The J segment lost 3 bases and the V segment lost 3 bases, leaving 2 bases of the junction unmatched. The CDR3 region has the DNA TGTGCCAGCAGCTTCGCTAGCGGGGGGGAAGAGACCCAGTACTTC. Translation: CASSFASGGEETQYF.

The chain joins TRBV6-6 to TRBJ2-5, with 8 bases that match TRBD2. V trimming: 7 bases; J trimming: 1 base; junction bases outside the gene matches: 11. Germline loops: CDR1 MNHNY, CDR2 SVGAGI (reference sequence). The CDR3 loop spans 16 amino acids. The CDR3 bases are TGTGCCAGCACCGAAGGACTAGCCCATTTCCAAGAGACCCAGTACTTC. Amino acid sequence: CASTEGLAHFQETQYF.

The V gene is TRBV6-1, the J gene TRBJ2-7; 7 positions match TRBD1. This CDR3 has 14 amino acids. The germline CDR1 and CDR2 sequences are MNHNS and SASEGT. The V and J ends lost 2 bases and 2 bases, in that order; junction bases with no gene match: 3. CDR3 nucleotides: TGTGCCAGCAGTGAATTAGGGACAGCCTACGAGCAGTACTTC. Protein sequence: CASSELGTAYEQYF.

This clonotype was detected many times. The chain joins TRBV6-1 to TRBJ1-5; no clear D. V lost 4 bases and J lost 0, with 16 bases in between. This CDR3 spans 17 amino acids. Germline lookup yields CDR1 MNHNS and CDR2 SASEGT. The CDR3, as DNA: TGTGCCAGCAGTGTGTCAGGAGGCCGATATAGCAATCAGCCCCAGCATTTT. Translation: CASSVSGGRYSNQPQHF.

This clonotype came up a few times. The DNA for the CDR3 is TGTGCCTCCGGGACGTTCCCCGGGGCCAACGTCCTGACTTTC. It yields the protein CASGTFPGANVLTF. This chain joins TRBV27 and TRBJ2-6; either TRBD1 or TRBD2 may supply D (5 bases each). Deletions cut 11 bases from V and 4 bases from J, with 15 bases between. The CDR3 is made up of 14 amino acids. CDR1 and CDR2 from the germline V gene are MNHEY and SMNVEV (reference sequence).

The rearrangement uses TRBV12-3 or TRBV12-4 and TRBJ1-1, with TRBD1 matching over 9 bases. The trim removed 6 bases at V and 5 bases at J, leaving 10 bases unmatched. The CDR3 loop spans 15 amino acids. CDR3 in DNA: TGTGCCAGCAGCCGGCTACAGGGGGCAGGAACTGAAGCTTTCTTT. Translating it yields CASSRLQGAGTEAFF.

There are a few counts of this clonotype. The chain links TRBV7-8 to TRBJ2-3; perhaps D is TRBD1 or TRBD2 (5 bases each). V was trimmed by 5 bases and J by 2 bases, leaving 11 bases between them. There are 14 residues in the CDR3. Germline CDR1 and CDR2: SGHVS and FQNEAQ. In nucleotides, the CDR3 is TGTGCCAGCAGCCACGGGGCCTTCACAGATACGCAGTATTTT. It codes for CASSHGAFTDTQYF.

This clonotype was counted ten times or more. The chain links TRBV7-2 to TRBJ1-6; D unresolved. CDR1 is SGHTA, CDR2 FQGNSA, per germline. V lost 2 bases to trimming and J lost 7 bases, with 12 bases between them. This CDR3 has 15 residues. Written as DNA, the CDR3 is TGTGCCAGCAGCTTACAAGTATATGGGAATTCACCCCTCCACTTT. This translates into CASSLQVYGNSPLHF.

The rearrangement links TRBV27 to TRBJ1-4; possibly TRBD1 for D (5 bases). V dropped 0 bases and J dropped 7 bases, with 12 bases sitting between them. Germline V gene lookup returns CDR1 MNHEY and CDR2 SMNVEV (reference sequence). There are 15 residues in the CDR3. This CDR3 is CASSLSWGNIEKLFF. As DNA, the CDR3 is TGTGCCAGCAGTTTATCGTGGGGGAATATTGAAAAACTGTTTTTT.

The count of this clonotype is one. A clone one base away is much larger, so this may be a read error. V gene TRBV6-2 or TRBV6-3 combines with J gene TRBJ2-1; D perhaps matches TRBD1 (5 bases). Trimming stripped 4 bases from V and 3 bases from J, with 19 bases between. Germline CDR1 MNHEY, CDR2 SVGEGT. The CDR3 is made up of 17 amino acids. The CDR3 DNA reads as TGTGCCAGCAGTTGGGGCCGGACCAGAGTTGTCTACAATGAGCAGTTCTTC. Its translation is CASSWGRTRVVYNEQFF.

To note about this clonotype: Germline and junction disagree at one end, which may indicate a read error. The DNA of the CDR3 is TGTGCCTGGCTGACGCCCGCGGACACTAAAGCTTTCTTT. Protein: CAWLTPADTKAFF. This chain links TRBV7-9 with TRBJ1-1; D perhaps matches TRBD1 (5 bases). The CDR3 totals 13 residues. The germline V gene has CDR1 SEHNR and CDR2 FQNEAQ (reference sequence).

The rearrangement uses TRBV4-2 and TRBJ2-3; D uncertain. The length of the CDR3 is 16 residues. V was shortened by 2 bases and J by 3 bases, with 15 bases between the two germline ends. Germline CDR1 and CDR2: LGHNA and YNFKEQ. In DNA form, the CDR3 reads TGTGCCAGCAGCCAACGACCCTCCTTAGGGACAGATACGCAGTATTTT. As protein: CASSQRPSLGTDTQYF.

This clonotype occurred many times. The V call is TRBV12-3 or TRBV12-4, the J call TRBJ2-7; D perhaps matches TRBD1 (5 bases). V was clipped by 6 bases and J by 7 bases, with 16 bases between them. This CDR3 is 13 amino acids long. The CDR3 protein is CASSFLGAGEQYF. CDR3 nucleotides: TGTGCCAGCAGCTTCCTTGGGGCCGGGGAGCAGTACTTC.

The chain links TRBV20-1 to TRBJ2-2; D remains unclear. From germline, CDR1 is DFQATT and CDR2 SNEGSKA (reference sequence). The V gene lost 0 bases and the J gene lost 4 bases, with 6 bases spanning the gap. CDR3 length equals 13 residues. DNA of the CDR3: TGCAGTGCTAGAGATCAAAGCACCGGGGAGCTGTTTTTT. This gives the protein CSARDQSTGELFF.

V and J are TRBV4-1 and TRBJ2-7; D is tentatively TRBD1 or TRBD2 (5 bases each). This CDR3 spans 17 amino acids. CDR1 is MGHRA, CDR2 YSYEKL, per germline. V was shortened by 1 base and J by 7 bases, with 23 bases between the two germline ends. DNA for the CDR3: TGCGCCAGCAGCCAAGCACCTCCTCCGGGGCCCTCAGGGGAGCAGTACTTC. Its protein is CASSQAPPPGPSGEQYF.